The clone carrying this T cell receptor (beta chain) was detected a few times. PCR used 60 Vbeta primers and 13 Jbeta primers. Measured with immunoSEQ multiplex PCR; TCRdb has only the in-frame clones, and not every one. This sample has 170,000 or so clones, with under 90% found just once. The data stem from a study of cytomegalovirus exposure and HLA in healthy donors. V lost 5 bases to trimming and J lost 8 bases; unmatched junction nucleotides: 12. The CDR3 consists of 15 residues. Germline V gives CDR1 MNHNS, CDR2 SASEGT. Sequencing used PBMCs. This sequence originates from a man between 25 and 39 years old in good health and CMV-seropositive. This sequence joins TRBV6-1 and TRBJ1-1; 9 nucleotides line up with TRBD1. The CDR3 DNA reads TGTGCCAGCAGTTCCCCAACCCTCGGACAGGGGGAAGCTTTCTTT. Translating gives CASSSPTLGQGEAFF.